This TCR beta chain stems from a study of shared clonotypes between healthy human individuals. Clones were sequenced by immunoSEQ multiplex PCR, and TCRdb holds only the in-frame ones, with some missing. This table holds approximately 2,000,000 clones, less than 95% found once. Broader study findings: Clonotypes shared by all four sorted-subset donors had higher generation probabilities than non-shared clonotypes.

Comments on this clone: Antigen unknown.

Material: naive CD4+ T cells from PBMCs. The sample's subset: CD45RA+ positively selected. This clonotype was sampled from a man between 18 and 35 years old in good health. Some clones in this sample may be carry-over from other donors' samples.

Written as DNA, the CDR3 is TGTGCCAGCAGTCGGAAAATGATGAACACTGAAGCTTTCTTT. It is translated as CASSRKMMNTEAFF. The chain is built from TRBV5-4 and TRBJ1-1; no clear D. V shed 5 bases and J shed 0 bases, with 11 bases lying between them. Germline-derived CDR1 and CDR2 are SGHNT and YYREEE (reference sequence). The CDR3 runs to 14 residues. The variable domain in full, completed from reference TRBV5-4 and TRBJ1-1, reads ETGVTQSPTHLIKTRGQQVTLRCSSQSGHNTVSWYQQALGQGPQFIFQYYREEENGRGNFPPRFSGLQFPNYSSELNVNALELDDSALYLCASSRKMMNTEAFFGQGTRLTVV.